The source of this T cell receptor beta chain is a study of blood T cell repertoires in COVID-19. Looking at the study overall: Sample material is recorded as cDNA or gDNA derived from T cells, B-cell-depleted T cells, or PBMCs.

Here immunoSEQ multiplex PCR was the method, and the copy in TCRdb shows in-frame clones only, minus some. Of approximately 280,000 clones listed, approximately 85% are singletons. The ends were cut back, 6 bases at V and 3 bases at J, with 17 bases in the middle. This CDR3 has 15 amino acids. CDR1 and CDR2 (germline): WSHSY, SAAADI. This TCR derives from a man in his fifties with active or convalescent COVID-19. Specimen: peripheral blood. V and J are TRBV10-2 and TRBJ1-2; a weak D match, TRBD1 (6 bases). This CDR3 is CASSVLGGADYGYTF. DNA for the CDR3: TGCGCCAGCAGCGTCCTAGGGGGGGCTGACTATGGCTACACCTTC.